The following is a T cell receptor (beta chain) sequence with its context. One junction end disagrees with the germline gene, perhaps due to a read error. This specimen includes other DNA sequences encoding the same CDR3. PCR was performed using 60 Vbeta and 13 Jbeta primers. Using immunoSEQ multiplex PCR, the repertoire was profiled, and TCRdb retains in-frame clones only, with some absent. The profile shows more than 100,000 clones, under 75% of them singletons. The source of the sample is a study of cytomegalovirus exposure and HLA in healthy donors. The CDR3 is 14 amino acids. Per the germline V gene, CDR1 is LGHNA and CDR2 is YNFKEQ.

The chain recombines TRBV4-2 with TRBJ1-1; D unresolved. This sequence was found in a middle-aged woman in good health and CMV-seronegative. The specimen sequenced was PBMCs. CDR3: CASSRGSLGPEAFF. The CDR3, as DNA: TGTGCCAGCAGCCGAGGTAGTCTCGGTCCTGAAGCTTTCTTC.